This TCR beta chain was sequenced for a study of siplizumab effects on memory and regulatory T cells. Whole-study results and caveats: In controls, under 30% of mappable alloreactive CD4+ clones were Treg-derived on average, versus about 75% with siplizumab. Poor capture below about 10^-5 frequency left most alloreactive clones unmapped to unstimulated subsets. Proof of suppressive function in proliferating Tregs from siplizumab cultures was not established.

Roughly 94,000 TCR templates were assayed per sample. Sequencing was performed with immunoSEQ multiplex PCR; in TCRdb, only in-frame clones are kept and a portion is missing. The sample has some 53,000 clones, 95% to 97% seen once; the top ten hold 0.64%. To note about this clone: The antigen remains undetermined.

The length of the CDR3 is 11 residues. With 4 bases removed from V and 3 bases from J, the gap between germline ends came to 4 bases. Germline lookup yields CDR1 MNHEY and CDR2 SVGAGI. The TCR originated in a human donor in good health. The material sequenced was naive CD4+ T cells sorted from blood. The V gene is TRBV6-5, the J gene TRBJ2-7, with D unresolved. The DNA for the CDR3 is TGTGCCAGCAGTTGGGGCTACGAGCAGTACTTC. It is translated as CASSWGYEQYF.